This T cell receptor beta chain was captured by sequencing in a study of blood T cell repertoires in COVID-19. On the study more broadly: T cells, B-cell-depleted T cells, or PBMCs supplied cDNA or gDNA.

Repertoires were generated with immunoSEQ multiplex PCR, while TCRdb's copy carries only in-frame clones and drops some. The repertoire includes 90,000 to 110,000 clones, about three quarters of them detected once, and less than 5% sits in the top ten. Germline V gives CDR1 MNHEY, CDR2 SVGEGT. The CDR3 consists of 18 residues. The junction had 14 bases not matched to a gene; V was cut back by 2 bases and J by 7 bases. Sequencing was done on a sample of peripheral blood. The V call is TRBV6-2 or TRBV6-3, the J call TRBJ1-5; 10 bases agree with TRBD1. This TCR came from a human donor in a cohort sampled during active or convalescent COVID-19. The CDR3 is CASSYSRGQGLFGQPQHF. CDR3 nucleotides: TGTGCCAGCAGTTACAGTAGGGGACAGGGGCTTTTTGGACAGCCCCAGCATTTT.